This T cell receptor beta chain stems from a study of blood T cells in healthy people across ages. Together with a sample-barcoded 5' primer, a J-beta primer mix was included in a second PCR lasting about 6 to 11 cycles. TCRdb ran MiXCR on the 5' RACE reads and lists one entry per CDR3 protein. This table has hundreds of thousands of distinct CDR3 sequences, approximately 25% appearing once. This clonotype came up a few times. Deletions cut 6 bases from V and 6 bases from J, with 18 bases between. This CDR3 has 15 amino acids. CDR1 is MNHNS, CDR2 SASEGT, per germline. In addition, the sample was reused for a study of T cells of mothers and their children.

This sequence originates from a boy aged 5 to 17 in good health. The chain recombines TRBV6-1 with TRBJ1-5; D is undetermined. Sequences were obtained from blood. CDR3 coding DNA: TGTGCCAGCAGCCCCGGGTCCATCGATACTCAGCCCCAGCATTTT. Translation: CASSPGSIDTQPQHF.